This T cell receptor beta chain is drawn from a study of cytomegalovirus exposure and HLA in healthy donors. Overall study: There were some 400 genotyped donors. Of these, roughly 80% fell in the genetic ancestry cluster associated with self-reported Caucasian donors.

Study results and limitations: The study found most TCR sequences rare, yet found some public TCRs in many donors. Per published reports, the classifier diagnosed cytomegalovirus status with high specificity and sensitivity.

Between the trimmed V and J ends, which lost 2 bases and 10 bases, there was a span of 6 bases. The CDR3 consists of 12 residues. Germline V gene data show CDR1 as MNHNS and CDR2 as SASEGT. The PCR made use of 60 Vbeta and 13 Jbeta primers. This table comes from immunoSEQ multiplex PCR, and its TCRdb copy is limited to in-frame clones, with some not included. There are some 200,000 clones in the sample; about 59% occur only once, and 2.5% to 3% lies in the top ten. With regard to this clone: As yet, its antigen is unknown.

Sequencing was performed on PBMCs. The genes are TRBV6-1 and TRBJ1-6; D is ambiguous. This sequence was found in a man aged 40-50 years in good health and CMV-seronegative. CDR3 amino acids: CASSESPSPLHF. The CDR3 DNA is TGTGCCAGCAGTGAATCTCCCTCACCCCTCCACTTT.